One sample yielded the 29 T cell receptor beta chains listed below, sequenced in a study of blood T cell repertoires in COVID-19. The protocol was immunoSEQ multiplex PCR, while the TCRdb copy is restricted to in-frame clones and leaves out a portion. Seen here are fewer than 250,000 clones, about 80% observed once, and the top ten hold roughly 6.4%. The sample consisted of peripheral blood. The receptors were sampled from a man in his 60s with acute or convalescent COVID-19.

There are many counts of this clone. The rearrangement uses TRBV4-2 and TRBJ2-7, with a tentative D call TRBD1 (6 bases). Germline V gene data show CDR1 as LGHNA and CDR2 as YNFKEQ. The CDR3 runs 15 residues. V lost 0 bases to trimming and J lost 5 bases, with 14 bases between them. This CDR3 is CASSQDKAGDNEQYF. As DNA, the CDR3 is TGTGCCAGCAGCCAAGATAAGGCAGGGGACAACGAGCAGTACTTC.

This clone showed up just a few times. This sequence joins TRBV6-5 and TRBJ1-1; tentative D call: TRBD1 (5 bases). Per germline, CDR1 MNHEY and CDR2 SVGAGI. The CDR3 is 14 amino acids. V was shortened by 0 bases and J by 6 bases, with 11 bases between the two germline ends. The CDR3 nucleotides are TGTGCCAGCAGTTACTCGGGCAGGGTAGCTGAAGCTTTCTTT. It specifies CASSYSGRVAEAFF.

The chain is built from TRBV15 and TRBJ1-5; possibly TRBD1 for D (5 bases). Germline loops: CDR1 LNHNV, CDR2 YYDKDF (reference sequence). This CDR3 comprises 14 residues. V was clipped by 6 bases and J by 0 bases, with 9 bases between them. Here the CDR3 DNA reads TGTGCCACCAGACGACAGTATAGCAATCAGCCCCAGCATTTT. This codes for CATRRQYSNQPQHF. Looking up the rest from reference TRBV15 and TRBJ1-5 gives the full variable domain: DAMVIQNPRYQVTQFGKPVTLSCSQTLNHNVMYWYQQKSSQAPKLLFHYYDKDFNNEADTPDNFQSRRPNTSFCFLDIRSPGLGDTAMYLCATRRQYSNQPQHFGDGTRLSIL.

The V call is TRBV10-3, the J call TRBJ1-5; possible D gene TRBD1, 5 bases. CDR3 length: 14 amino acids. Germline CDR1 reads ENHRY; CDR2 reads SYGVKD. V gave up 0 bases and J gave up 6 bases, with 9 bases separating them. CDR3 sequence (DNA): TGTGCCATCAGTGAGTCTACAGGATCTCAGCCCCAGCATTTT. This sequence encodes CAISESTGSQPQHF.

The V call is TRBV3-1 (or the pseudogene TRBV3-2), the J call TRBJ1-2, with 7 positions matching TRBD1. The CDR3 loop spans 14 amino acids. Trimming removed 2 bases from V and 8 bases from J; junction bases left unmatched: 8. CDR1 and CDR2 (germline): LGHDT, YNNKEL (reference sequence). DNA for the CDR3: TGTGCCAGCAGCCAACAAGACAGGGTGGGAGGCTACACCTTC. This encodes CASSQQDRVGGYTF.

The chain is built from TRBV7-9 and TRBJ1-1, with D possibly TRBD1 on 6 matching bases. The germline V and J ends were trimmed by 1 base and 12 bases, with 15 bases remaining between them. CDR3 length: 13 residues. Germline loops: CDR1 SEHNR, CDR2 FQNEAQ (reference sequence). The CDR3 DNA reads TGTGCCAGCAGCTTAGAGGGGGACCTGTTACCTTTCTTT. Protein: CASSLEGDLLPFF.

The DNA of the CDR3 is TGCAGCGTCCCCACAGGGGGAGCTGAAGCTTTCTTT. Translating gives CSVPTGGAEAFF. The chain carries TRBV29-1 and TRBJ1-1; 8 nucleotides align to TRBD1. J gave up 6 bases and V 6 bases, and 6 bases lay outside the gene matches. This CDR3 is built from 12 residues. CDR1 is SQVTM, CDR2 ANQGSEA, per germline.

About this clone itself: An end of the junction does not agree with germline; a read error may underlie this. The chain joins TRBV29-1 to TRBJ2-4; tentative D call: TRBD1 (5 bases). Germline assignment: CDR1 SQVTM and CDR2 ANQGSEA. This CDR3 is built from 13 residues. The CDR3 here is CSVEETAENIQYF. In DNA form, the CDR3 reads TGCAGCGTTGAGGAGACAGCCGAAAACATTCAGTACTTC.

The CDR3 region has the DNA TGCAGCGTTGCTGAGGGCACGCAGCCCCAGCATTTT. Protein product: CSVAEGTQPQHF. The V call is TRBV29-1, the J call TRBJ1-5; no clear D. The length of the CDR3 is 12 residues. Trimming pared 4 bases from V and 7 bases from J, leaving 11 bases between. The germline gives CDR1 SQVTM, CDR2 ANQGSEA.

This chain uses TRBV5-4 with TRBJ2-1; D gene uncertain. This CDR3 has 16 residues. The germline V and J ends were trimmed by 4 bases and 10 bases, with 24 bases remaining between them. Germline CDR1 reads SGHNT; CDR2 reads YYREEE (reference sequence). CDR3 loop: CASSRGRERIQSEQFF. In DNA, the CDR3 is TGTGCCAGCAGCCGAGGTAGAGAGAGGATTCAAAGCGAGCAGTTCTTC.

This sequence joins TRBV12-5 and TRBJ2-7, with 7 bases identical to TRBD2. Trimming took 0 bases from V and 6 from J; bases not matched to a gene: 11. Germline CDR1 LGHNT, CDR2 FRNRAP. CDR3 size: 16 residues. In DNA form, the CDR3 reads TGTGCTAGTGGTTTGGTACTTGGCGGGAGAGAACGCGAGCAGTACTTC. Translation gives CASGLVLGGREREQYF. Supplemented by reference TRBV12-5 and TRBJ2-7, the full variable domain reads DARVTQTPRHKVTEMGQEVTMRCQPILGHNTVFWYRQTMMQGLELLAYFRNRAPLDDSGMPKDRFSAEMPDATLATLKIQPSEPRDSAVYFCASGLVLGGREREQYFGPGTRLTVT.

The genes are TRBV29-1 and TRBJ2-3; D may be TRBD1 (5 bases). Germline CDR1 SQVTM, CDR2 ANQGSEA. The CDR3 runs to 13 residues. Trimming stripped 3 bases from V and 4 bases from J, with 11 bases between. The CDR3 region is CSVDMGLPDTQYF. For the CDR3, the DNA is TGCAGCGTTGATATGGGGCTCCCAGATACGCAGTATTTT.

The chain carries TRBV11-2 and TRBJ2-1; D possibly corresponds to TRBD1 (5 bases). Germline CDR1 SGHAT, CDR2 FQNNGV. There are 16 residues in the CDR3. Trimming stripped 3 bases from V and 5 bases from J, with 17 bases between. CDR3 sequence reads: CASSFSIQGENNEQFF. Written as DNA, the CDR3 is TGTGCCAGCAGCTTCTCTATTCAGGGTGAAAACAATGAGCAGTTCTTC. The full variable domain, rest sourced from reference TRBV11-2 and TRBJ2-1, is EAGVAQSPRYKIIEKRQSVAFWCNPISGHATLYWYQQILGQGPKLLIQFQNNGVVDDSQLPKDRFSAERLKGVDSTLKIQPAKLEDSAVYLCASSFSIQGENNEQFFGPGTRLTVL.

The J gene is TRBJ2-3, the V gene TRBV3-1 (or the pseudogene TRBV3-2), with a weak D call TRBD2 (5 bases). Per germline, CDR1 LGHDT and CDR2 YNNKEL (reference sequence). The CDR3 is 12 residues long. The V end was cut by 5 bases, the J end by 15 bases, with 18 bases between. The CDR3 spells CASSSGAGPPYF. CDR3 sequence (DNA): TGTGCCAGCAGCTCAGGCGCGGGTCCTCCATATTTT.

DNA of the CDR3: TGTGCCAGCCGGGGTAGCAATCAGCCCCAGCATTTT. It encodes CASRGSNQPQHF. The chain couples TRBV6-6 to TRBJ1-5; D unresolved. Trimming removed 8 bases from V and 0 bases from J, with 5 bases in between. The V gene's germline CDR1 is MNHNY and CDR2 SVGAGI (reference sequence). The CDR3 spans 12 residues.

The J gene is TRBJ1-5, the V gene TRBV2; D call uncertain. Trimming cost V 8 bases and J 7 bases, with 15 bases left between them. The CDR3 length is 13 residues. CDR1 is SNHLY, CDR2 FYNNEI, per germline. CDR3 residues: CASGTGRRQPQHF. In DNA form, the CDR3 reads TGTGCCAGCGGTACGGGTCGGAGGCAGCCCCAGCATTTT.

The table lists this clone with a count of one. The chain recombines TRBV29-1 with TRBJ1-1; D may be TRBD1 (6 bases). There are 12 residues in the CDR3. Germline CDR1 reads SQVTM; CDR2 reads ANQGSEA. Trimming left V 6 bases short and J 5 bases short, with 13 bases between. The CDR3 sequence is CSVTARGTEAFF. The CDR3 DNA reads TGCAGCGTGACAGCGAGGGGGACTGAAGCTTTCTTT.

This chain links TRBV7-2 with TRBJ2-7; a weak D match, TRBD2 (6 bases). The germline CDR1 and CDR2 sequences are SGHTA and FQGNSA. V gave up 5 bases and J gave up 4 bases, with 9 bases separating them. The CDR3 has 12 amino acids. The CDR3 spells CASSPAGYEQYF. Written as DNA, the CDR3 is TGTGCCAGCAGCCCAGCGGGTTACGAGCAGTACTTC.

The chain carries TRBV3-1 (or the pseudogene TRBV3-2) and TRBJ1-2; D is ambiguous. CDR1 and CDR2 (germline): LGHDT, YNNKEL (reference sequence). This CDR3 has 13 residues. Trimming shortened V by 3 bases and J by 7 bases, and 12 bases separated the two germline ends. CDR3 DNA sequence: TGTGCCAGCAGCCAGGGAGAAGTTGCTGGCTACACCTTC. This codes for CASSQGEVAGYTF.

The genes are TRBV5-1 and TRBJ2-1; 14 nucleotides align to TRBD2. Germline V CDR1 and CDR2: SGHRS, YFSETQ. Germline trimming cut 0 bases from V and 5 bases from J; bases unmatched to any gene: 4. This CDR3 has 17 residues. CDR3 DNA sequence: TGCGCCAGCAGCTTGGCCGGACTAGCGGGGGGCCACAATGAGCAGTTCTTC. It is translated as CASSLAGLAGGHNEQFF.

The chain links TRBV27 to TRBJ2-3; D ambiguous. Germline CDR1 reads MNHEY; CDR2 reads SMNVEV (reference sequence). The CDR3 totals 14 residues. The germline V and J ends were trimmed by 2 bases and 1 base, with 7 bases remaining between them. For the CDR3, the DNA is TGTGCCAGCAGTTTAAGAGCTGGCACAGATACGCAGTATTTT. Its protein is CASSLRAGTDTQYF.

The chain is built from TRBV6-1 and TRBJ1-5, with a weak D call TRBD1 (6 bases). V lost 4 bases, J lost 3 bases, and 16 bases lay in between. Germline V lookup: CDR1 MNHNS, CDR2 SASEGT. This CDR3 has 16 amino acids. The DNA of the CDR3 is TGTGCCAGCAGTGGAGTGGGGGGGGCTAACAATCAGCCCCAGCATTTT. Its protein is CASSGVGGANNQPQHF.

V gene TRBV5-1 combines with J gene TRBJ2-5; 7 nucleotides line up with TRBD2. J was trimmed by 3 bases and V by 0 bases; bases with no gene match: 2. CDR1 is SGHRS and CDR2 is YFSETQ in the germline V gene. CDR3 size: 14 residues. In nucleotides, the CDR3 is TGCGCCAGCAGCTTGGCCACTAGCGAAGAGACCCAGTACTTC. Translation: CASSLATSEETQYF.

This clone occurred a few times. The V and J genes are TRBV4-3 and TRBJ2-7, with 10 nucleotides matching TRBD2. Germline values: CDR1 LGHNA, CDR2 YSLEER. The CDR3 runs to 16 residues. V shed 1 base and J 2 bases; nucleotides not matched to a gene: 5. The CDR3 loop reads CASSQVLTSGAYEQYF. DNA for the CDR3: TGCGCCAGCAGCCAAGTGCTCACTAGCGGGGCCTACGAGCAGTACTTC.

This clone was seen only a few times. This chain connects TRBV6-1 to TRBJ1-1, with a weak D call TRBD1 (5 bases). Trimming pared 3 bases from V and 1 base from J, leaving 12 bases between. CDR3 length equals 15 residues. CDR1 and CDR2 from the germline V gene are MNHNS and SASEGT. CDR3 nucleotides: TGTGCCAGCAGTGATGATGGGGCAGCGAACACTGAAGCTTTCTTT. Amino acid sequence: CASSDDGAANTEAFF.

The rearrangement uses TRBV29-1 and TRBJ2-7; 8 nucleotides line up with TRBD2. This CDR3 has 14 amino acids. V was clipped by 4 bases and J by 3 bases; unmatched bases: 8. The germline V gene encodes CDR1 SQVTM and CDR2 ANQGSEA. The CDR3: CSVVRPAGVYEQYF. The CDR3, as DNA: TGCAGCGTTGTTCGGCCAGCGGGAGTCTACGAGCAGTACTTC.

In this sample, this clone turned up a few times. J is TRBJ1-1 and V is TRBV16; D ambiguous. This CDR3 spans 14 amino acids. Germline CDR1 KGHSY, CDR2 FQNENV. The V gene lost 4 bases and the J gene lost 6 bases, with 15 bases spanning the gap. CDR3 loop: CASSPGRGTAEAFF. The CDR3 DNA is TGTGCCAGCAGCCCCGGCCGGGGAACCGCTGAAGCTTTCTTT.

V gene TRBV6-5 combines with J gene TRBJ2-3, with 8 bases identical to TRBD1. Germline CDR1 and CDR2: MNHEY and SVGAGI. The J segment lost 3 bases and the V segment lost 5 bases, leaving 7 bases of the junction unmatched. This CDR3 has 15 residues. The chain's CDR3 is CASSRRTGKTDTQYF. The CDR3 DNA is TGTGCCAGCAGTCGCCGGACAGGGAAGACAGATACGCAGTATTTT.

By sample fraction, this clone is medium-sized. CDR3 bases: TGTGCCACCAGTGATCCGGGACAGGGAACTTACGAGCAGTACTTC. This encodes CATSDPGQGTYEQYF. The J gene is TRBJ2-7, the V gene TRBV24-1; 9 positions agree with TRBD1. The CDR3 covers 15 residues. Germline loops: CDR1 KGHDR, CDR2 SFDVKD. Trimming cost V 3 bases and J 4 bases; bases outside gene matches: 6.